The 20 T cell receptor beta chains listed next were all sequenced from one sample in a study of T cells in localized non-small cell lung cancer. Profiled with immunoSEQ multiplex PCR; TCRdb holds only in-frame clones, not every one. The table includes tens of thousands of clones, around 81% detected once. The starting material was peripheral blood mononuclear cells, obtained before any cancer treatment. Source of these receptors: a man between 40 and 75 years old with stage III lung adenocarcinoma.

The chain joins TRBV29-1 to TRBJ1-2; D gene unclear. The V gene lost 3 bases and the J gene lost 6 bases, with 11 bases spanning the gap. Germline V CDR1 and CDR2: SQVTM, ANQGSEA. The CDR3 length is 12 residues. The CDR3 DNA is TGCAGCGTTGATCTGGGGAAGAATGGCTACACCTTC. Its protein product is CSVDLGKNGYTF.

V is TRBV11-2 and J is TRBJ2-5, with 8 positions matching TRBD2. Germline V gene data show CDR1 as SGHAT and CDR2 as FQNNGV. This CDR3 has 18 residues. The trim removed 4 bases at V and 2 bases at J, leaving 15 bases unmatched. This CDR3 is CASSSTWTSPGSQETQYF. CDR3 bases: TGTGCCAGCAGCTCCACCTGGACTAGCCCTGGGAGTCAAGAGACCCAGTACTTC.

The genes are TRBV5-6 and TRBJ2-5; 9 bases line up with TRBD2. The CDR3 extends over 14 amino acids. Unmatched junction bases numbered 4, after V lost 3 bases and J lost 4 bases. The germline V gene has CDR1 SGHDT and CDR2 YYEEEE. The CDR3 DNA reads TGTGCCAGCAGCTGGGGACTAGCAGGAGAGACCCAGTACTTC. Its protein product is CASSWGLAGETQYF.

The genes are TRBV11-3 and TRBJ2-3; the D is unclear. Germline V gives CDR1 SGHNT, CDR2 YENEEA. The CDR3 runs to 12 residues. V was trimmed by 5 bases and J by 5 bases, leaving 8 bases between them. The DNA for the CDR3 is TGTGCCAGCAGCCCCCACGGAGATACGCAGTATTTT. It specifies CASSPHGDTQYF.

The V call is TRBV5-4, the J call TRBJ2-3; perhaps TRBD1 as D (5 bases). The CDR3 is 15 residues long. V lost 1 base and J lost 4, with 13 bases in between. CDR1 and CDR2 from the germline V gene are SGHNT and YYREEE (reference sequence). The CDR3: CASSLSQGIPDTQYF. The CDR3 DNA reads as TGTGCCAGCAGCTTGAGTCAGGGTATCCCAGATACGCAGTATTTT. Supplemented by reference TRBV5-4 and TRBJ2-3, the full variable domain reads ETGVTQSPTHLIKTRGQQVTLRCSSQSGHNTVSWYQQALGQGPQFIFQYYREEENGRGNFPPRFSGLQFPNYSSELNVNALELDDSALYLCASSLSQGIPDTQYFGPGTRLTVL.

This sequence joins TRBV6-5 and TRBJ2-7; D is unresolved. The V gene's germline CDR1 is MNHEY and CDR2 SVGAGI. Trimming left V 6 bases short and J 4 bases short, with 16 bases between. The CDR3 covers 14 residues. The CDR3 DNA reads as TGTGCCAGCAGAATGACGGAGTTGTCATACGAGCAGTACTTC. This gives the protein CASRMTELSYEQYF.

The rearrangement uses TRBV11-3 and TRBJ2-5; weak D call: TRBD2 (5 bases). CDR3 length: 12 residues. The V end lost 4 bases, the J end lost 5 bases, and 8 bases lay between the germline ends. From germline, CDR1 is SGHNT and CDR2 YENEEA. This CDR3 reads CASSSGSETQYF. DNA for the CDR3: TGTGCCAGCAGCTCGGGGAGTGAGACCCAGTACTTC.

This sequence joins TRBV7-2 and TRBJ1-6; no firm D call. Trimming cost V 4 bases and J 9 bases, with 10 bases left between them. Germline loops: CDR1 SGHTA, CDR2 FQGNSA. This CDR3 contains 13 residues. CDR3 coding DNA: TGTGCCAGCAGCTCAAGAGCCTTTTCACCCCTCCACTTT. Translation gives CASSSRAFSPLHF. Supplemented by reference TRBV7-2 and TRBJ1-6, the full variable domain reads GAGVSQSPSNKVTEKGKDVELRCDPISGHTALYWYRQSLGQGLEFLIYFQGNSAPDKSGLPSDRFSAERTGGSVSTLTIQRTQQEDSAVYLCASSSRAFSPLHFGNGTRLTVT.

The chain recombines TRBV30 with TRBJ2-7; TRBD1 agrees at 7 bases. The CDR3 length is 16 residues. Germline V gene sequence: CDR1 GTSNPN, CDR2 SVGIG (reference sequence). The trim removed 3 bases at V and 4 bases at J, leaving 15 bases unmatched. Here the CDR3 reads CAWSEKSLFRGYEQYF. DNA for the CDR3: TGTGCCTGGAGCGAAAAATCTTTGTTCAGGGGGTACGAGCAGTACTTC.

The chain joins TRBV6-1 to TRBJ1-1; tentatively, D is TRBD1 (5 bases). CDR3 length: 13 residues. V lost 7 bases and J 3 bases, leaving 12 bases between the germline ends. CDR1 and CDR2 (germline): MNHNS, SASEGT. The CDR3 here is CASTRDRDTEAFF. Written as DNA, the CDR3 is TGTGCCAGCACCCGGGACCGTGACACTGAAGCTTTCTTT.

The V gene is TRBV27, the J gene TRBJ2-2; 12 bases match TRBD2. The V and J ends lost 5 bases and 6 bases, in that order; junction bases with no gene match: 7. This CDR3 spans 16 amino acids. CDR1 is MNHEY, CDR2 SMNVEV, per germline (reference sequence). DNA for the CDR3: TGTGCCAGCAGTCTTCGCCTAGCGGGGGGGCCCGGGGAGCTGTTTTTT. Protein product: CASSLRLAGGPGELFF.

This chain connects TRBV10-3 to TRBJ2-1, with D uncertain. CDR1 and CDR2 (germline): ENHRY, SYGVKD. V was trimmed by 4 bases and J by 0 bases, leaving 10 bases between them. The CDR3 contains 15 residues. The CDR3 protein is CAISAAGSSYNEQFF. Here the CDR3 DNA reads TGTGCCATCAGTGCAGCTGGAAGCTCCTACAATGAGCAGTTCTTC.

This clone was counted between two and nine times. The genes are TRBV19 and TRBJ2-3, with 7 bases matching TRBD2. Germline V CDR1 and CDR2: LNHDA, SQIVND (reference sequence). J gave up 5 bases and V 3 bases, and 5 bases lay outside the gene matches. The CDR3 is 14 residues long. CDR3 nucleotide sequence: TGTGCCAGTAGTATTGGGGAGGGAATAGATACGCAGTATTTT. Its protein product is CASSIGEGIDTQYF.

V is TRBV7-2 and J is TRBJ2-5, with 7 bases identical to TRBD1. Germline loops: CDR1 SGHTA, CDR2 FQGNSA. The CDR3 totals 15 residues. J gave up 4 bases and V 1 base, and 6 bases lay outside the gene matches. The CDR3 loop reads CASSLVPGTAETQYF. DNA of the CDR3: TGTGCCAGCAGCTTAGTACCAGGGACAGCAGAGACCCAGTACTTC. Supplemented by reference TRBV7-2 and TRBJ2-5, the full variable domain reads GAGVSQSPSNKVTEKGKDVELRCDPISGHTALYWYRQSLGQGLEFLIYFQGNSAPDKSGLPSDRFSAERTGGSVSTLTIQRTQQEDSAVYLCASSLVPGTAETQYFGPGTRLLVL.

The chain couples TRBV6-6 to TRBJ2-3; tentative D call: TRBD1 (6 bases). The CDR3 covers 14 residues. Deletions cut 5 bases from V and 3 bases from J, with 12 bases between. The germline CDR1 and CDR2 sequences are MNHNY and SVGAGI (reference sequence). CDR3 nucleotides: TGTGCCAGCAGTCGAAACAGGGCAACAGATACGCAGTATTTT. Its protein is CASSRNRATDTQYF.

The chain uses TRBV5-1 and TRBJ2-2; D is uncertain. From germline, CDR1 is SGHRS and CDR2 YFSETQ. The V end lost 0 bases, the J end lost 3 bases, and 6 bases lay between the germline ends. This CDR3 is built from 14 residues. The CDR3 here is CASSLAADTGELFF. The CDR3 DNA sequence: TGCGCCAGCAGCTTGGCAGCAGACACCGGGGAGCTGTTTTTT. Looking up the rest from reference TRBV5-1 and TRBJ2-2 gives the full variable domain: KAGVTQTPRYLIKTRGQQVTLSCSPISGHRSVSWYQQTPGQGLQFLFEYFSETQRNKGNFPGRFSGRQFSNSRSEMNVSTLELGDSALYLCASSLAADTGELFFGEGSRLTVL.

V and J are TRBV2 and TRBJ2-2, with no clear D. Deletions cut 8 bases from V and 0 bases from J, with 19 bases between. The CDR3 contains 17 residues. Germline CDR1 and CDR2: SNHLY and FYNNEI. The DNA for the CDR3 is TGTGCCAGCCCGGCCTTCGAGGCGGACCCGAACACCGGGGAGCTGTTTTTT. Translating it yields CASPAFEADPNTGELFF.

This chain joins TRBV11-2 and TRBJ2-5; tentatively, D is TRBD1 (6 bases). CDR1 is SGHAT, CDR2 FQNNGV, per germline. The V end was cut by 6 bases, the J end by 5 bases, with 16 bases between. This CDR3 is built from 14 residues. The CDR3: CASSFTTGLETQYF. The DNA of the CDR3 is TGTGCCAGCAGTTTTACAACAGGGTTGGAGACCCAGTACTTC.

This CDR3 reads CASSLDVPGAQTAQYF. In DNA, the CDR3 is TGCGCCAGCAGCCTGGATGTCCCAGGGGCACAGACGGCGCAGTATTTT. The chain uses TRBV5-1 and TRBJ2-3, with D tentatively TRBD1 (6 bases). V was shortened by 4 bases and J by 10 bases, with 25 bases between the two germline ends. CDR1 is SGHRS, CDR2 YFSETQ, per germline. The CDR3 extends over 16 amino acids.

The V and J genes are TRBV10-3 and TRBJ2-7; 9 bases fit TRBD1. Trimming removed 10 bases from V and 5 bases from J; junction bases left unmatched: 12. CDR1 is ENHRY, CDR2 SYGVKD, per germline. This CDR3 comprises 14 residues. The DNA of the CDR3 is TGTGCCAGCCAGCGCGGGACAGGGAGCCACGAGCAGTACTTC. As protein: CASQRGTGSHEQYF.